The 6 T cell receptor beta chains below come from one sample, sequenced in a study of CD8+ T cells in alopecia areata. Sequencing relied on a cDNA template that was reverse transcribed from extracted RNA. Clones were sequenced by immunoSEQ multiplex PCR, and TCRdb holds only the in-frame ones, with some missing. This table holds about 30,000 clones, more than 55% found once. Material: NKG2D-high CD8+ T cells sorted from blood. The source is a human donor with alopecia areata.

This rearrangement joins TRBV5-6 to TRBJ2-7; 7 bases are a match to TRBD1. The CDR3 runs to 16 residues. J was trimmed by 1 base and V by 4 bases; bases with no gene match: 11. Germline V CDR1 and CDR2: SGHDT, YYEEEE. CDR3 nucleotides: TGTGCCAGCAGCGGGGAAAGGGGGCGACTATCCTACGAGCAGTACTTC. It encodes CASSGERGRLSYEQYF.

The chain uses TRBV19 and TRBJ1-2; D is uncertain. This CDR3 has 13 residues. V was pared by 10 bases and J by 4 bases, with 16 bases between. The V gene's germline CDR1 is LNHDA and CDR2 SQIVND (reference sequence). The CDR3 coding sequence is TGTGCCACCCGAGGACTGGAAATCTATGGCTACACCTTC. Translating gives CATRGLEIYGYTF. The full variable domain, in which reference TRBV19 and TRBJ1-2 provide the parts outside the CDR3, is DGGITQSPKYLFRKEGQNVTLSCEQNLNHDAMYWYRQDPGQGLRLIYYSQIVNDFQKGDIAEGYSVSREKKESFPLTVTSAQKNPTAFYLCATRGLEIYGYTFGSGTRLTVV.

In DNA form, the CDR3 reads TGTGCCAGCAGCTTGGTTGTCCCAGGGGACACAGATACGCAGTATTTT. This codes for CASSLVVPGDTDTQYF. J is TRBJ2-3 and V is TRBV7-9; possible D gene TRBD1, 6 bases. Trimming took off 3 bases at V and 2 bases at J, with 15 bases between the two ends. Germline lookup yields CDR1 SEHNR and CDR2 FQNEAQ (reference sequence). The CDR3 consists of 16 residues.

The chain is built from TRBV5-1 and TRBJ2-7; D gene uncertain. Trimming stripped 3 bases from V and 5 bases from J, with 9 bases between. The CDR3 length is 12 residues. Looked up from germline, CDR1 is SGHRS and CDR2 is YFSETQ. The CDR3 is CASSSMGDEQYF. In DNA form, the CDR3 reads TGCGCCAGCAGCTCCATGGGCGACGAGCAGTACTTC.

This clone was counted only a few times. The V gene is TRBV4-1, the J gene TRBJ1-5; 7 positions agree with TRBD1. The CDR3 sequence is 15 residues long. V shed 3 bases, J shed 7 bases, and the junction held 9 bases outside the gene matches. CDR1 and CDR2 from the germline V gene are MGHRA and YSYEKL. The chain's CDR3 is CASSHPGQLWQPQHF. The CDR3 DNA reads TGCGCCAGCAGCCACCCGGGACAGCTCTGGCAGCCCCAGCATTTT.

The V and J genes are TRBV7-9 and TRBJ2-7, with D uncertain. The CDR3 runs to 16 residues. Germline CDR1 reads SEHNR; CDR2 reads FQNEAQ (reference sequence). Trimming took off 1 base at V and 0 bases at J, with 13 bases between the two ends. The CDR3, as DNA: TGTGCCAGCAGCTTAGTATCTGGGGTCAGCTCCTACGAGCAGTACTTC. It specifies CASSLVSGVSSYEQYF.